The source of this T cell receptor (beta chain) is a study of blood T cells in healthy people across ages. This clonotype came up a few times. Germline assignment: CDR1 SGHRS and CDR2 YFSETQ. CDR3 length equals 15 residues. V was pared by 1 base and J by 3 bases, with 6 bases of the junction left unmatched. Then a second PCR, running roughly 7 to 11 cycles, was carried out with a sample-barcoded 5' primer and a J-beta primer mix. TCRdb recomputed calls from the 5' RACE reads with MiXCR, one row per CDR3 protein. The top ten hold roughly 14% of the sample, which has 850,000 to 1,100,000 distinct CDR3 sequences, roughly two fifths seen once.

The sequenced sample was blood. The rearrangement links TRBV5-1 to TRBJ1-1; TRBD1 agrees at 7 bases. This TCR was recovered from a man in his late teens or twenties in good health. The CDR3 here is CASSLTTGQDTEAFF. CDR3 bases: TGCGCCAGCAGCTTGACGACAGGGCAAGACACTGAAGCTTTCTTT.